The 29 T cell receptor beta chains presented below share a single source sample, sequenced in a study of T cell responses to AZD1222 COVID-19 vaccine. TCRdb's table, derived via immunoSEQ multiplex PCR, lists solely in-frame clones and lacks some. In the table there are about 60,000 clones, 85% of which are singletons. Sequences were derived from peripheral blood, sampled on day 0 of AZD1222 vaccination. All receptors derive from an adult in good health.

The rearrangement joins TRBV7-9 to TRBJ1-1; D perhaps matches TRBD1 (6 bases). V lost 8 bases and J 7 bases, leaving 17 bases between the germline ends. This CDR3 has 13 residues. The V gene's germline CDR1 is SEHNR and CDR2 FQNEAQ (reference sequence). Here the CDR3 DNA reads TGTGCCAGCTCGACTGAGAGGGGGGGTGAAGCTTTCTTT. The encoded protein is CASSTERGGEAFF.

The gene calls are TRBV3-1 (or the pseudogene TRBV3-2) and TRBJ2-1, with TRBD1 matching 8 bases. The germline V gene has CDR1 LGHDT and CDR2 YNNKEL (reference sequence). The CDR3 sequence is 16 residues long. V was pared by 4 bases and J by 4 bases, with 9 bases of the junction left unmatched. The CDR3 here is CASSLRGRGPYNEQFF. CDR3 DNA: TGTGCCAGCAGCCTAAGGGGCAGGGGGCCTTACAATGAGCAGTTCTTC.

In this sample, this clone turned up once. The chain recombines TRBV6-5 with TRBJ1-3; no firm D call. The V gene's germline CDR1 is MNHEY and CDR2 SVGAGI. V dropped 6 bases and J dropped 8 bases, with 11 bases sitting between them. This CDR3 comprises 12 residues. Here the CDR3 DNA reads TGTGCCAGCAGACCCGGTGGGGACACCATATATTTT. Amino acids: CASRPGGDTIYF.

CDR3 sequence: CASSLEGQGVGNTIYF. CDR3 in DNA: TGTGCCAGCAGTCTAGAAGGACAGGGAGTTGGAAACACCATATATTTT. The genes are TRBV28 and TRBJ1-3, with TRBD1 matching over 8 bases. The germline CDR1 and CDR2 sequences are MDHEN and SYDVKM. The CDR3 extends over 16 amino acids. J was trimmed by 3 bases and V by 5 bases; bases with no gene match: 9.

The gene calls are TRBV4-1 and TRBJ1-5, with 9 nucleotides matching TRBD1. Trimming at V came to 5 bases and at J to 4 bases, leaving 6 bases not matched to a gene. Germline V gene sequence: CDR1 MGHRA, CDR2 YSYEKL. This CDR3 spans 15 amino acids. The CDR3 protein is CASSSSGTGNQPQHF. The CDR3 DNA reads as TGCGCCAGCAGCTCATCCGGGACAGGGAATCAGCCCCAGCATTTT.

This chain joins TRBV19 and TRBJ1-1; D gene uncertain. Germline CDR1 reads LNHDA; CDR2 reads SQIVND (reference sequence). There are 12 residues in the CDR3. V shed 5 bases and J shed 5 bases, with 9 bases lying between them. The CDR3 nucleotides are TGTGCCAGTAGTCAGGCCCGGACTGAAGCTTTCTTT. Translated: CASSQARTEAFF.

This chain uses TRBV19 with TRBJ2-2, with a weak D call TRBD1 (5 bases). CDR3 size: 15 residues. The V end lost 9 bases, the J end lost 5 bases, and 19 bases lay between the germline ends. Germline-derived CDR1 and CDR2 are LNHDA and SQIVND (reference sequence). Written as DNA, the CDR3 is TGTGCCAGAGGGGATCCCCCGAAGGGGACCGGGGAGCTGTTTTTT. Its protein is CARGDPPKGTGELFF.

The chain has TRBV7-9 and TRBJ1-1, with D maybe TRBD1 (5 bases). The CDR3 has 16 residues. Trimming left V 0 bases short and J 0 bases short, with 11 bases between. Germline CDR1 and CDR2: SEHNR and FQNEAQ (reference sequence). The CDR3 coding sequence is TGTGCCAGCAGCTTAGCGTTGCCAGGGCTGAACACTGAAGCTTTCTTT. Encoded protein: CASSLALPGLNTEAFF.

V and J are TRBV19 and TRBJ2-3; 8 bases match TRBD1. Germline V gene lookup returns CDR1 LNHDA and CDR2 SQIVND (reference sequence). The CDR3 contains 13 residues. The ends lost 7 bases at V and 2 bases at J; junction bases unmatched: 2. The CDR3 DNA follows: TGTGCCAGTAAGGACAGGGTCACAGATACGCAGTATTTT. It yields the protein CASKDRVTDTQYF. Full variable domain (missing parts from reference TRBV19 and TRBJ2-3): DGGITQSPKYLFRKEGQNVTLSCEQNLNHDAMYWYRQDPGQGLRLIYYSQIVNDFQKGDIAEGYSVSREKKESFPLTVTSAQKNPTAFYLCASKDRVTDTQYFGPGTRLTVL.

This chain connects TRBV19 to TRBJ1-4; D is unclear. In germline, CDR1 is LNHDA, CDR2 SQIVND (reference sequence). The CDR3 loop spans 10 amino acids. V dropped 6 bases and J dropped 10 bases, with 6 bases sitting between them. The CDR3 bases are TGTGCCAGTAGGTTCAGAAAACTGTTTTTT. It translates to CASRFRKLFF. Supplemented by reference TRBV19 and TRBJ1-4, the full variable domain reads DGGITQSPKYLFRKEGQNVTLSCEQNLNHDAMYWYRQDPGQGLRLIYYSQIVNDFQKGDIAEGYSVSREKKESFPLTVTSAQKNPTAFYLCASRFRKLFFGSGTQLSVL.

The V gene is TRBV7-2, the J gene TRBJ1-1, with D perhaps TRBD1 (5 bases). V was trimmed by 3 bases and J by 0 bases, leaving 14 bases between them. This CDR3 is 16 amino acids long. Per the germline V gene, CDR1 is SGHTA and CDR2 is FQGNSA. CDR3 coding DNA: TGTGCCAGCAGCTTCCCCCCCGGGGGTTTGAACACTGAAGCTTTCTTT. It specifies CASSFPPGGLNTEAFF.

The V call is TRBV5-4, the J call TRBJ2-5; D is uncertain. Germline CDR1 reads SGHNT; CDR2 reads YYREEE (reference sequence). The CDR3 has 14 residues. The V and J ends lost 2 bases and 5 bases respectively, with 13 bases between them. The CDR3 here is CASSFRPGRETQYF. In DNA form, the CDR3 reads TGTGCCAGCAGCTTTCGGCCCGGGCGGGAGACCCAGTACTTC.

The chain couples TRBV27 to TRBJ2-7, with D perhaps TRBD1 or TRBD2 (5 bases each). This CDR3 has 11 residues. Between the trimmed V and J ends, which lost 8 bases and 6 bases, there was a span of 11 bases. Germline V gene lookup returns CDR1 MNHEY and CDR2 SMNVEV (reference sequence). The CDR3 DNA reads as TGTGCCAGCGCCCGGGGCAGCGAGCAGTACTTC. This translates into CASARGSEQYF.

The chain combines TRBV6-6 with TRBJ1-5; 8 bases match TRBD1. V was pared by 6 bases and J by 2 bases, with 6 bases of the junction left unmatched. The CDR3 contains 15 residues. Per the germline V gene, CDR1 is MNHNY and CDR2 is SVGAGI (reference sequence). The CDR3 DNA follows: TGTGCCAGCAGGTGGACAGGGCAAGGCAATCAGCCCCAGCATTTT. It is translated as CASRWTGQGNQPQHF.

The chain recombines TRBV6-6 with TRBJ2-5; D perhaps matches TRBD1 (6 bases). The CDR3 loop spans 14 amino acids. V gave up 0 bases and J gave up 5 bases, with 10 bases separating them. Germline CDR1 is MNHNY and CDR2 is SVGAGI (reference sequence). As DNA, the CDR3 is TGTGCCAGCAGTTACTCACAGGGTGGGGAGACCCAGTACTTC. Residues: CASSYSQGGETQYF.

V gene TRBV18 combines with J gene TRBJ2-1; D not resolved. This CDR3 region has 16 residues. CDR1 is KGHSH and CDR2 is LQKENI in the germline V gene. Trimming shortened V by 0 bases and J by 0 bases, and 9 bases separated the two germline ends. The CDR3 is CASSPPVASSYNEQFF. The CDR3, as DNA: TGTGCCAGCTCACCACCAGTTGCTAGCTCCTACAATGAGCAGTTCTTC.

The chain has TRBV29-1 and TRBJ1-5; no firm D call. Germline CDR1 SQVTM, CDR2 ANQGSEA. The V and J ends lost 4 bases and 0 bases respectively, with 7 bases between them. The CDR3 runs to 13 residues. The CDR3 region has the DNA TGCAGCGTTGGTCATAATAGCAATCAGCCCCAGCATTTT. This translates into CSVGHNSNQPQHF.

V usage is TRBV6-5 and J usage is TRBJ2-5; D perhaps matches TRBD1 (5 bases). Per the germline V gene, CDR1 is MNHEY and CDR2 is SVGAGI. V lost 2 bases and J lost 1, with 11 bases in between. This CDR3 contains 15 residues. The CDR3 sequence is CASSYGHLPQETQYF. In DNA form, the CDR3 reads TGTGCCAGCAGTTACGGACACCTACCCCAAGAGACCCAGTACTTC.

Turning to this clone: This same CDR3 is encoded by further DNA sequences in the sample. The chain couples TRBV7-9 to TRBJ2-1; tentatively, D is TRBD2 (6 bases). The germline CDR1 and CDR2 sequences are SEHNR and FQNEAQ (reference sequence). The germline V and J ends were trimmed by 5 bases and 4 bases, with 15 bases remaining between them. The length of the CDR3 is 15 residues. CDR3 in amino acids: CASSLAGPDYNEQFF. In nucleotides, the CDR3 is TGTGCCAGCAGCCTGGCGGGGCCCGATTACAATGAGCAGTTCTTC.

This chain joins TRBV5-3 and TRBJ1-1; a possible D gene is TRBD1 (5 bases). TRBV5-3 is reported as an ORF; its role is uncertain. The length of the CDR3 is 14 residues. The V gene lost 9 bases and the J gene lost 5 bases, with 20 bases spanning the gap. This chain's CDR3 is CAIRPEGRRTEAFF. The CDR3 DNA follows: TGTGCCATCCGGCCCGAGGGGCGCAGGACTGAAGCTTTCTTT.

This clone is a singleton in its sample. This chain links TRBV5-1 with TRBJ1-5; D perhaps matches TRBD1 (5 bases). CDR3 length: 15 residues. The V gene lost 0 bases and the J gene lost 2 bases, with 9 bases spanning the gap. CDR1 and CDR2 from the germline V gene are SGHRS and YFSETQ. CDR3 DNA sequence: TGCGCCAGCAGCTTGGACGGAGGGGGCAATCAGCCCCAGCATTTT. Translation gives CASSLDGGGNQPQHF.

This chain joins TRBV2 and TRBJ2-7, with TRBD1 identical over 7 bases. Germline lookup yields CDR1 SNHLY and CDR2 FYNNEI. The CDR3 consists of 14 residues. Losses at the gene ends were 7 bases for V and 6 bases for J; bases not matched to a gene: 12. The CDR3 nucleotides read TGTGCCAGCATAACAGGGGCCATCCGGGGCGAGCAGTACTTC. Its translation: CASITGAIRGEQYF.

The J gene is TRBJ1-3, the V gene TRBV5-4; D is unclear. V lost 7 bases, J lost 8 bases, and 13 bases lay in between. The CDR3 contains 12 residues. CDR1 and CDR2 from the germline V gene are SGHNT and YYREEE (reference sequence). The chain's CDR3 is CASGRPGDTIYF. In DNA form, the CDR3 reads TGTGCCAGCGGAAGGCCCGGGGACACCATATATTTT. Full variable domain (outside the CDR3, taken from reference TRBV5-4 and TRBJ1-3): ETGVTQSPTHLIKTRGQQVTLRCSSQSGHNTVSWYQQALGQGPQFIFQYYREEENGRGNFPPRFSGLQFPNYSSELNVNALELDDSALYLCASGRPGDTIYFGEGSWLTVV.

This chain uses TRBV24-1 with TRBJ2-2; TRBD1 agrees at 10 bases. CDR1 is KGHDR and CDR2 is SFDVKD in the germline V gene. CDR3 length: 18 residues. With 3 bases clipped from V and 5 bases from J, the junction kept 11 bases outside the gene matches. The CDR3: CATSDRQGAFRGTGELFF. The CDR3 region has the DNA TGTGCCACCAGTGATCGACAGGGGGCATTCAGAGGGACCGGGGAGCTGTTTTTT.

V and J are TRBV3-1 (or the pseudogene TRBV3-2) and TRBJ2-7; TRBD1 is a possible D gene (5 bases). Germline V gene lookup returns CDR1 LGHDT and CDR2 YNNKEL (reference sequence). The length of the CDR3 is 14 residues. The V and J ends lost 2 bases and 2 bases respectively, with 10 bases between them. This chain's CDR3 is CASSQNVDTYEQYF. The CDR3, as DNA: TGTGCCAGCAGCCAAAACGTGGACACCTACGAGCAGTACTTC.

The chain recombines TRBV19 with TRBJ1-2; TRBD1 might be the D (6 bases). Germline values: CDR1 LNHDA, CDR2 SQIVND (reference sequence). CDR3 length equals 14 residues. The V and J ends lost 9 bases and 0 bases respectively, with 14 bases between them. The CDR3: CASHTGLANYGYTF. CDR3 DNA: TGTGCCAGCCACACAGGGCTGGCTAACTATGGCTACACCTTC. Looking up the rest from reference TRBV19 and TRBJ1-2 gives the full variable domain: DGGITQSPKYLFRKEGQNVTLSCEQNLNHDAMYWYRQDPGQGLRLIYYSQIVNDFQKGDIAEGYSVSREKKESFPLTVTSAQKNPTAFYLCASHTGLANYGYTFGSGTRLTVV.

This clone was recorded only once. The rearrangement links TRBV5-5 to TRBJ1-5, with D unclear. This CDR3 spans 15 amino acids. Germline V gives CDR1 SGHKS, CDR2 YYEKEE (reference sequence). V lost 7 bases to trimming and J lost 9 bases, with 23 bases between them. The chain's CDR3 is CASDQVPQAARPQHF. The CDR3 nucleotides are TGTGCCAGCGATCAGGTTCCCCAAGCAGCTCGGCCCCAGCATTTT.

The rearrangement joins TRBV30 to TRBJ2-7; 9 nucleotides match TRBD1. Trimming at V came to 3 bases and at J to 2 bases, leaving 2 bases not matched to a gene. The CDR3 consists of 13 residues. The V gene's germline CDR1 is GTSNPN and CDR2 SVGIG (reference sequence). CDR3 sequence reads: CAWRGQGPYEQYF. CDR3 in DNA: TGTGCCTGGAGGGGACAGGGACCCTACGAGCAGTACTTC. The variable domain in full, completed from reference TRBV30 and TRBJ2-7, reads SQTIHQWPATLVQPVGSPLSLECTVEGTSNPNLYWYRQAAGRGLQLLFYSVGIGQISSEVPQNLSASRPQDRQFILSSKKLLLSDSGFYLCAWRGQGPYEQYFGPGTRLTVT.

V gene TRBV5-8 combines with J gene TRBJ1-6; no definite D call. There are 15 residues in the CDR3. Germline-derived CDR1 and CDR2 are SGHTS and YDEGEE. V was pared by 4 bases and J by 2 bases, with 10 bases between. CDR3 bases: TGTGCCAGCAGCAAAACACGGACCTATAATTCACCCCTCCACTTT. Amino acids: CASSKTRTYNSPLHF.